This entry lists 32 T cell receptor beta chains sequenced from one sample in a study of T cells in Graves' hyperthyroidism and ophthalmopathy. Amplification of TCR beta CDR3 regions was performed using RNA transcripts as template. First-round RT-PCR targeting the TCR CDR3 was performed with the HTBI primer set. TCRdb analysed the multiplex PCR reads with MiXCR anew, one entry per CDR3 protein. The sample consists of 800,000 or so distinct CDR3 sequences, 38% of them appearing once. Input material: blood. These TCRs come from a man between 18 and 35 years old with Graves' hyperthyroidism.

CDR3 residues: CSLPRGGGTEAFF. The CDR3 DNA reads TGCAGCTTACCCCGAGGAGGGGGGACTGAAGCTTTCTTT. V gene TRBV29-1 combines with J gene TRBJ1-1, with a possible D match to TRBD1 (6 bases). The CDR3 is made up of 13 amino acids. V was cut by 8 bases and J by 5 bases, with 18 bases left in between. The germline V gene encodes CDR1 SQVTM and CDR2 ANQGSEA. Full variable domain (outside the CDR3, taken from reference TRBV29-1 and TRBJ1-1): SAVISQKPSRDICQRGTSLTIQCQVDSQVTMMFWYRQQPGQSLTLIATANQGSEATYESGFVIDKFPISRPNLTFSTLTVSNMSPEDSSIYLCSLPRGGGTEAFFGQGTRLTVV.

Worth noting for this clonotype: Mismatch with germline at one junction end may stem from a read error. The chain carries TRBV7-8 and TRBJ2-7; TRBD2 might be the D (5 bases). This CDR3 has 13 residues. Looked up from germline, CDR1 is SGHVS and CDR2 is FQNEAQ. The CDR3 DNA sequence: TGTGCCGGCAGCGGAGAAGCCGCCTACGAGCAGTACTTC. As protein: CAGSGEAAYEQYF.

This clonotype was seen only a few times. The CDR3 DNA follows: TGCGCCAGCAGCCAAGAAGGGACAGAGACCTACGAGCAGTACTTC. Translated: CASSQEGTETYEQYF. This chain uses TRBV4-1 with TRBJ2-7; 7 bases agree with TRBD1. Germline loops: CDR1 MGHRA, CDR2 YSYEKL. This CDR3 region has 15 residues. The J segment lost 2 bases and the V segment lost 0 bases, leaving 4 bases of the junction unmatched.

The rearrangement uses TRBV2 and TRBJ1-1, with a tentative D call TRBD1 (6 bases). V was trimmed by 2 bases and J by 1 base, leaving 14 bases between them. This CDR3 has 16 residues. Germline CDR1 SNHLY, CDR2 FYNNEI. The CDR3 loop reads CASSERRGGTNTEAFF. The CDR3 nucleotides are TGTGCCAGCAGTGAACGCAGGGGAGGGACGAACACTGAAGCTTTCTTT.

This clonotype was seen a handful of times. The rearrangement joins TRBV29-1 to TRBJ2-7, with TRBD2 identical over 11 bases. The length of the CDR3 is 13 residues. Germline V gene sequence: CDR1 SQVTM, CDR2 ANQGSEA. V trimming: 5 bases; J trimming: 6 bases; junction bases outside the gene matches: 6. The DNA of the CDR3 is TGCAGCGTTCAGGCTAGCGGGAGGTTCGAGCAGTACTTC. It codes for CSVQASGRFEQYF.

The gene calls are TRBV6-2 or TRBV6-3 and TRBJ2-5, with D perhaps matching TRBD2 (6 bases). V was trimmed by 4 bases and J by 1 base, leaving 13 bases between them. Germline V CDR1 and CDR2: MNHEY, SVGEGT. The CDR3 is 15 residues long. The CDR3: CASSSPGSGQETQYF. The DNA for the CDR3 is TGTGCCAGCAGTTCCCCGGGTAGCGGCCAAGAGACCCAGTACTTC.

Many counts were recorded for this clonotype. This chain links TRBV10-1 with TRBJ1-2, with 8 nucleotides matching TRBD1. Unmatched junction bases numbered 12, after V lost 5 bases and J lost 4 bases. The CDR3 consists of 16 residues. CDR1 and CDR2 (germline): WNHNN, SYGVQD (reference sequence). The CDR3 DNA follows: TGCGCCAGCAGTCCTGGACAGGGTCCCTTCGGCTATGGCTACACCTTC. Translating gives CASSPGQGPFGYGYTF.

This clonotype was seen just once. The junction does not match germline at one end; this may be a read error. The chain carries TRBV6-5 and TRBJ1-4, with D tentatively TRBD1 (6 bases). The CDR3 runs 14 residues. Germline loops: CDR1 MNHEY, CDR2 SVGAGI. The CDR3 bases are TGTGCCATCAGTTACTCAGGGGATAGGAAAAAACTGTTTTTT. Protein sequence: CAISYSGDRKKLFF.

This clonotype was found many times. The chain employs TRBV15 and TRBJ2-2; tentatively, D is TRBD1 or TRBD2 (5 bases each). Per germline, CDR1 LNHNV and CDR2 YYDKDF (reference sequence). This CDR3 comprises 16 residues. The V gene lost 5 bases and the J gene lost 4 bases, with 17 bases spanning the gap. DNA for the CDR3: TGTGCCACCAGCCCCTCACCAGCAGGGACCACCGGGGAGCTGTTTTTT. Its protein product is CATSPSPAGTTGELFF.

V is TRBV29-1 and J is TRBJ1-5; D might be TRBD1 (6 bases). The length of the CDR3 is 13 residues. Per germline, CDR1 SQVTM and CDR2 ANQGSEA. Trimming removed 4 bases at V and 4 bases at J, with 11 bases between. The CDR3 reads CSVGGGRNQPQHF. For the CDR3, the DNA is TGCAGCGTTGGTGGGGGCCGAAATCAGCCCCAGCATTTT. Complete variable domain (other parts from reference TRBV29-1 and TRBJ1-5): SAVISQKPSRDICQRGTSLTIQCQVDSQVTMMFWYRQQPGQSLTLIATANQGSEATYESGFVIDKFPISRPNLTFSTLTVSNMSPEDSSIYLCSVGGGRNQPQHFGDGTRLSIL.

The chain uses TRBV7-9 and TRBJ2-7; 7 bases are shared with TRBD1. Germline V gene lookup returns CDR1 SEHNR and CDR2 FQNEAQ (reference sequence). J was trimmed by 4 bases and V by 5 bases; bases with no gene match: 14. CDR3 length equals 16 residues. The CDR3 loop reads CASSRAQGPTTYEQYF. CDR3 sequence (DNA): TGTGCCAGCAGCCGAGCACAGGGGCCCACAACTTACGAGCAGTACTTC.

This chain uses TRBV6-5 with TRBJ2-7; possible D gene TRBD2, 5 bases. V gave up 11 bases and J gave up 7 bases, with 15 bases separating them. The CDR3 extends over 11 amino acids. CDR1 and CDR2 (germline): MNHEY, SVGAGI. CDR3 loop: CASRAVGEQYF. The CDR3 DNA is TGTGCCTCGAGGGCGGTGGGGGAGCAGTACTTC.

This clonotype has just a few counts. The V gene is TRBV7-9, the J gene TRBJ1-4; tentatively, D is TRBD1 (5 bases). The CDR3 has 14 amino acids. With 6 bases removed from V and 8 bases from J, the gap between germline ends came to 16 bases. Looked up from germline, CDR1 is SEHNR and CDR2 is FQNEAQ (reference sequence). The CDR3 reads CASSRGRRGEKLFF. In DNA form, the CDR3 reads TGTGCCAGCAGTCGGGGGAGGCGGGGGGAAAAACTGTTTTTT.

The chain is built from TRBV9 and TRBJ2-2, with 8 bases matching TRBD2. Unmatched junction bases numbered 11, after V lost 1 base and J lost 0 bases. This CDR3 spans 19 amino acids. Germline V gene data show CDR1 as SGDLS and CDR2 as YYNGEE. The CDR3 DNA is TGTGCCAGCAGCGTAACCCCGACTAGCGAGACGACGAACACCGGGGAGCTGTTTTTT. Translation: CASSVTPTSETTNTGELFF.

This clonotype has at least ten counts. The chain employs TRBV7-2 and TRBJ1-6; D unresolved. CDR1 is SGHTA and CDR2 is FQGNSA in the germline V gene. With 1 base removed from V and 5 bases from J, the gap between germline ends came to 6 bases. This CDR3 spans 14 amino acids. CDR3 sequence (DNA): TGTGCCAGCAGCTTAGATCAGCATAATTCACCCCTCCACTTT. Translating it yields CASSLDQHNSPLHF.

V usage is TRBV2 and J usage is TRBJ2-2, with 11 bases matching TRBD2. TRBJ2-3 explains the end of the DNA better; the J call may be wrong. CDR3 length equals 16 residues. CDR1 and CDR2 (germline): SNHLY, FYNNEI. The CDR3 DNA reads as TGTGCCAGCAGACTTAGCGGGAGGGCCGGCACAGATACGCAGTATTTT. Translated: CASRLSGRAGTDTQYF.

This clonotype was seen ten or more times. The V call is TRBV12-3 or TRBV12-4, the J call TRBJ1-5; D is possibly TRBD1 (5 bases). The CDR3 is 12 amino acids. Trimming shortened V by 7 bases and J by 6 bases, and 10 bases separated the two germline ends. The CDR3 spells CASTDGGQPQHF. The CDR3 DNA reads as TGTGCCAGCACCGACGGGGGTCAGCCCCAGCATTTT.

DNA for the CDR3: TGTGCCAGCAGTTACCGCTCTGGGACAGAAACCGAGCAGTACTTC. Protein: CASSYRSGTETEQYF. The rearrangement joins TRBV6-5 to TRBJ2-7, with TRBD1 identical over 7 bases. CDR1 is MNHEY and CDR2 is SVGAGI in the germline V gene. This CDR3 contains 15 residues. V lost 2 bases, J lost 6 bases, and 10 bases stayed unmatched.

The J gene is TRBJ2-7, the V gene TRBV20-1; 10 bases are shared with TRBD1. V lost 4 bases to trimming and J lost 3 bases; unmatched junction nucleotides: 6. Germline values: CDR1 DFQATT, CDR2 SNEGSKA (reference sequence). The CDR3 runs to 14 residues. CDR3 DNA: TGCAGTGCTACCGGGACAGGGGACTTCTACGAGCAGTACTTC. Translated: CSATGTGDFYEQYF.

This rearrangement joins TRBV12-3 or TRBV12-4 to TRBJ1-2; D is perhaps TRBD1 (5 bases). This CDR3 is built from 13 residues. Between the trimmed V and J ends, which lost 4 bases and 8 bases, there was a span of 14 bases. CDR3 sequence: CASSYTRDGGYTF. The CDR3 bases are TGTGCCAGCAGTTACACCCGGGACGGCGGCTACACCTTC.

V is TRBV19 and J is TRBJ2-7; D is possibly TRBD2 (6 bases). The V end was cut by 5 bases, the J end by 3 bases, with 14 bases between. CDR1 is LNHDA, CDR2 SQIVND, per germline (reference sequence). This CDR3 region has 14 residues. CDR3 region: CASSPGGAGYEQYF. The CDR3 DNA follows: TGTGCCAGTAGTCCGGGCGGGGCCGGCTACGAGCAGTACTTC.

This clonotype was seen more than once but under ten times. V is TRBV7-9 and J is TRBJ1-2, with unresolved D. Per germline, CDR1 SEHNR and CDR2 FQNEAQ (reference sequence). CDR3 size: 16 residues. The V end was cut by 1 base, the J end by 0 bases, with 12 bases between. Here the CDR3 DNA reads TGTGCCAGCAGCTTAGGGGAAGCGTTAGCTAACTATGGCTACACCTTC. It yields the protein CASSLGEALANYGYTF.

The sample holds many counts of this clonotype. The chain employs TRBV7-9 and TRBJ1-4; possibly TRBD1 for D (5 bases). The CDR3 runs to 14 residues. The germline V and J ends were trimmed by 3 bases and 7 bases, with 12 bases remaining between them. Germline assignment: CDR1 SEHNR and CDR2 FQNEAQ (reference sequence). CDR3 DNA: TGTGCCAGCAGCTTTTTAGGGGCAGCTGAAAAACTGTTTTTT. This codes for CASSFLGAAEKLFF.

This clonotype was seen many times. The CDR3 region has the DNA TGTGCCACCAGTGGCGGGGAGGCTGGGGCCAACGTCCTGACTTTC. Protein: CATSGGEAGANVLTF. The chain is built from TRBV15 and TRBJ2-6, with D possibly matching TRBD2 (6 bases). V was cut by 6 bases and J by 2 bases, with 11 bases left in between. CDR3 length: 15 residues. CDR1 is LNHNV, CDR2 YYDKDF, per germline (reference sequence). Using reference TRBV15 and TRBJ2-6 for the parts outside the CDR3, the full variable domain is DAMVIQNPRYQVTQFGKPVTLSCSQTLNHNVMYWYQQKSSQAPKLLFHYYDKDFNNEADTPDNFQSRRPNTSFCFLDIRSPGLGDTAMYLCATSGGEAGANVLTFGAGSRLTVL.

This clonotype was detected a few times. J is TRBJ1-1 and V is TRBV5-1, with TRBD1 matching over 8 bases. The CDR3 contains 18 residues. With 4 bases clipped from V and 4 bases from J, the junction kept 18 bases outside the gene matches. Germline CDR1 reads SGHRS; CDR2 reads YFSETQ. CDR3 sequence: CASSPGTGIELSGTEAFF. In nucleotides, the CDR3 is TGCGCCAGCAGCCCCGGGACAGGCATCGAACTGAGTGGCACTGAAGCTTTCTTT.

This clonotype was seen many times. The V and J genes are TRBV20-1 and TRBJ1-2; D not certain. The CDR3 has 12 residues. V lost 1 base to trimming and J lost 5 bases, with 8 bases between them. Germline V lookup: CDR1 DFQATT, CDR2 SNEGSKA (reference sequence). CDR3 amino acids: CSARVVPYGYTF. As DNA, the CDR3 is TGCAGTGCTAGAGTGGTACCTTATGGCTACACCTTC.

This clonotype has more than one count but fewer than ten. This rearrangement joins TRBV19 to TRBJ2-7; D tentatively reads TRBD1 or TRBD2 (7 bases each). The CDR3 has 14 amino acids. CDR1 is LNHDA, CDR2 SQIVND, per germline (reference sequence). With 4 bases removed from V and 2 bases from J, the gap between germline ends came to 12 bases. The CDR3 DNA reads as TGTGCCAGTAGTAGGGGGGGGACAGCCTACGAGCAGTACTTC. Its protein product is CASSRGGTAYEQYF. The variable domain in full, with the rest retrieved from reference TRBV19 and TRBJ2-7, is DGGITQSPKYLFRKEGQNVTLSCEQNLNHDAMYWYRQDPGQGLRLIYYSQIVNDFQKGDIAEGYSVSREKKESFPLTVTSAQKNPTAFYLCASSRGGTAYEQYFGPGTRLTVT.

About this clonotype itself: Relative to the germline gene, one junction end is altered; a read error may explain this. This sequence joins TRBV11-2 and TRBJ2-7; 8 positions agree with TRBD1. This CDR3 has 15 residues. Germline CDR1 and CDR2: SGHAT and FQNNGV. Written as DNA, the CDR3 is TGTGCCAGCAGCAAACAGGGGGTACCTTCCTACGGGCAGTACTTC. Translated, it gives CASSKQGVPSYGQYF.

The chain is built from TRBV10-3 and TRBJ2-6; D not resolved. CDR3 length equals 18 residues. Germline V CDR1 and CDR2: ENHRY, SYGVKD. V was cut by 0 bases and J by 0 bases, with 12 bases left in between. The CDR3 sequence: CAISESNSRVSGANVLTF. The CDR3 DNA reads as TGTGCCATCAGTGAGTCAAACAGTCGAGTCTCTGGGGCCAACGTCCTGACTTTC.

This clonotype was observed a few times. The chain has TRBV5-4 and TRBJ1-2, with a tentative D call TRBD1 (5 bases). The length of the CDR3 is 16 residues. V was shortened by 4 bases and J by 2 bases, with 18 bases between the two germline ends. The germline V gene has CDR1 SGHNT and CDR2 YYREEE (reference sequence). The CDR3 here is CASSPAPAGSNYGYTF. In DNA, the CDR3 is TGTGCCAGCAGCCCCGCACCTGCAGGGTCCAACTATGGCTACACCTTC.

CDR3 DNA sequence: TGTGCCAGCAGTGCCGGGACAGGGGGGAGGACTGAAGCTTTCTTT. It translates to CASSAGTGGRTEAFF. J is TRBJ1-1 and V is TRBV2; 11 nucleotides line up with TRBD1. Trimming took 4 bases from V and 5 from J; bases not matched to a gene: 6. The germline CDR1 and CDR2 sequences are SNHLY and FYNNEI. The CDR3 has 15 residues.

This clonotype appeared once. CDR3 region: CAPGRGDGYTF. CDR3 bases: TGTGCGCCCGGGAGGGGAGATGGCTACACCTTC. The rearrangement uses TRBV24-1 and TRBJ1-2, with D possibly being TRBD1 (5 bases). The CDR3 loop spans 11 amino acids. The germline gives CDR1 KGHDR, CDR2 SFDVKD.